This T cell receptor beta chain was profiled in a study of shared clonotypes between healthy human individuals. Assay: immunoSEQ multiplex PCR; the TCRdb copy retains only in-frame clones and omits some. Among a few million clones listed, over 85% were seen once. Study-level results: It was the few donors that limited the genetic and exposure-history diversity represented. Clonotypes that were shared across a handful of donors made up about 5.1% of naive CD4 clonotypes.

Of note for this clone: The antigen remains unidentified.

The source is a man aged 18 to 29 in good health. Some clones in this sample may be carry-over from other donors' samples. The sequenced sample was naive CD4+ T cells from PBMCs. Subset reported: CD45RA+ positively selected.

The DNA of the CDR3 is TGTGCCAGCAGCTTACTTCAGGGTTTCGACACCGGGGAGCTGTTTTTT. This encodes CASSLLQGFDTGELFF. This chain links TRBV11-2 with TRBJ2-2; perhaps TRBD1 as D (5 bases). This CDR3 has 16 amino acids. Germline CDR1 SGHAT, CDR2 FQNNGV. Trimming took off 2 bases at V and 3 bases at J, with 13 bases between the two ends.